The 2 T cell receptor beta chains below come from one sample, sequenced in a study of cytomegalovirus exposure and HLA in healthy donors. PCR involved 60 Vbeta and 13 Jbeta primers. Sequenced by immunoSEQ multiplex PCR; TCRdb stores in-frame clones only, minus some. This sample has 150,000 or so clones, with 80% to 90% found just once. The sample was PBMCs. These TCRs come from a young man in good health and CMV-seropositive.

This clone has a handful of counts. The chain uses TRBV5-6 and TRBJ1-5; 7 bases are a match to TRBD1. The germline CDR1 and CDR2 sequences are SGHDT and YYEEEE. The V and J ends lost 4 bases and 7 bases, in that order; junction bases with no gene match: 11. This CDR3 has 15 amino acids. The CDR3 region has the DNA TGTGCCAGCAGCCGCCAGGGGGATTGGGACCAGCCCCAGCATTTT. Translated: CASSRQGDWDQPQHF.

This clone has just a few counts. The chain employs TRBV5-8 and TRBJ2-7, with 8 bases fitting TRBD1. The length of the CDR3 is 14 residues. With 7 bases clipped from V and 0 bases from J, the junction kept 6 bases outside the gene matches. Germline CDR1 is SGHTS and CDR2 is YDEGEE. CDR3 protein: CASSRTGRSYEQYF. CDR3 sequence (DNA): TGTGCCAGCTCGCGGACAGGGCGCTCCTACGAGCAGTACTTC.